This record looks at one TCR beta chain sequence and its context. What this receptor recognizes is not known. The input lacks base qualities; no much larger clone sits a single base away. The collaborating institutions used their own protocols to collect whole blood in K2EDTA tubes. Collaborator samples were shipped for TCRbeta analysis as frozen whole blood, isolated PBMCs, or DNA extracted from either sample type. The immunoSEQ Assay, a bias-controlled multiplex PCR, was used to amplify TCRbeta CDR3 regions from genomic DNA. As for how the authors treated the data: Nucleated cell counts per sample were estimated from amplification of reference gene primers within the assay. To quantify the absolute abundance of each unique TCRbeta CDR3 rearrangement, sequence reads were collapsed and filtered. For each sample, productive Simpson clonality was calculated as the square root of Simpson's diversity index over productive rearrangements. The table comes from immuneACCESS by way of TCRdb, which keeps in-frame sequences with V and J called. Part of the clones is missing from these tables; in studies checked, under half for an unresolved V gene and the rest for unknown reasons. V and J calls and clone size come straight from that table; D and trimming were deduced from the DNA. Here the sample has tens of thousands of clones; 70% to 90% occur a single time. The ten largest clones capture approximately 4.3% of the sample.

This sample stems from a study of blood T cell repertoires in COVID-19 (dated by TCRdb to between 2020 and 2021). In the study overall: Samples from collaborators originated in the United States, Italy and Spain and spanned both the acute and convalescent phases of COVID-19. The prospective study material was composed of cDNA or gDNA derived from T cells, B-cell-depleted T cells, or PBMCs. The dataset comprised deeply sampled blood TCRbeta repertoires from subjects exposed to, actively infected with, or recovered from COVID-19. The repertoires were released in a freely available public database intended as a resource for research on the immune response to SARS-CoV-2. Samples were obtained from the ongoing ImmuneRACE study (first 160 participants) and from over a thousand subjects provided by 6 global collaborators. The sample metadata nearly always contained a de-identified subject ID, COVID-19 status, age in years and sex. Where available, HLA class I and class II types were obtained from metadata supplied by the sample provider rather than from assay-based typing.

Per the germline V gene, MNHNS is the CDR1 and SASEGT is the CDR2. V is shortened by 4 bases, J by 1 base, and the region joining them spans 14 bases. The CDR3 measures 16 amino acids from cysteine to phenylalanine. Only the CDR3 DNA stays, 48 bases, in frame from base 1. On the study overall, not on this receptor specifically: The amount of clinical and demographic metadata varied by source and participant and was provided uncurated.

What was sequenced was peripheral blood. This TCR came from a man in his sixties with acute or convalescent COVID-19. The V and J segments used are TRBV6-1 and TRBJ2-1, with TRBD2 as a weak D call on 5 bases. The CDR3 loop reads CASSGTRSASYNEQFF. The bases read TGTGCCAGCAGTGGGACTCGATCGGCTTCCTACAATGAGCAGTTCTTC.